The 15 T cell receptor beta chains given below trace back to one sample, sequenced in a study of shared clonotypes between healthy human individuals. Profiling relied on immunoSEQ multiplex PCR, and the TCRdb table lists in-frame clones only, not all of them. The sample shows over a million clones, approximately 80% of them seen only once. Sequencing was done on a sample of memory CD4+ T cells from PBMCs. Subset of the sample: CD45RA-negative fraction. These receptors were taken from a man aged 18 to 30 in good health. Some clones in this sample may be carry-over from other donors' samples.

The CDR3 bases are TGTGCCAGCACAAGAGGGGGCACCCCGGGGAATGGCTACACCTTC. Protein product: CASTRGGTPGNGYTF. The J gene is TRBJ1-2, the V gene TRBV25-1, with 7 bases identical to TRBD1. The CDR3 length is 15 residues. Germline loops: CDR1 MGHDK, CDR2 SYGVNS. With 7 bases clipped from V and 6 bases from J, the junction kept 14 bases outside the gene matches.

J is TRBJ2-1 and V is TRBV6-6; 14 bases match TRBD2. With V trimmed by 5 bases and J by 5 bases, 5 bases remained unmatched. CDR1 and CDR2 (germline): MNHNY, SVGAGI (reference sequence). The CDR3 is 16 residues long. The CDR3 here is CASSTPTSGRDNEQFF. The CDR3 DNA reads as TGTGCCAGCAGTACTCCGACTAGCGGGAGGGACAATGAGCAGTTCTTC.

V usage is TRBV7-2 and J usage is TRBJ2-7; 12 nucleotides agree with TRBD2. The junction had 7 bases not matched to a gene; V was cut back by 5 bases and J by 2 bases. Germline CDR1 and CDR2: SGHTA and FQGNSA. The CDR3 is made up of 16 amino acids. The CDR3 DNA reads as TGTGCCAGCAGCGTCGCTAGCGGGAGGGGTGCCTACGAGCAGTACTTC. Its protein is CASSVASGRGAYEQYF.

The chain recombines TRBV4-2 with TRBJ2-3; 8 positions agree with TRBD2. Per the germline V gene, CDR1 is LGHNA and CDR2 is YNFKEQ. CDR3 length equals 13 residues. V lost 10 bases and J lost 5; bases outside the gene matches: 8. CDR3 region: CAIASGSRDTQYF. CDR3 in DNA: TGTGCCATAGCCAGCGGGAGTCGAGATACGCAGTATTTT.

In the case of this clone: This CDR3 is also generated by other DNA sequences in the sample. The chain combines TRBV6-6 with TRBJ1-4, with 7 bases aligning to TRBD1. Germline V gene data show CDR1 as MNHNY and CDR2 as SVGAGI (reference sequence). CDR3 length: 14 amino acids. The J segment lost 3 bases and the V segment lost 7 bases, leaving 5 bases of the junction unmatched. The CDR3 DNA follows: TGTGCCAGCATATACGGGACAGCTAATGAAAAACTGTTTTTT. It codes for CASIYGTANEKLFF.

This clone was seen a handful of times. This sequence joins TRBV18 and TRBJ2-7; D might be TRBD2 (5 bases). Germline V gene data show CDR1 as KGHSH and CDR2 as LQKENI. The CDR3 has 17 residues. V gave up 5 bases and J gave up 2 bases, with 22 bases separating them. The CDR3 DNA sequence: TGTGCCAGCTCATTCGGAGGAGGTAGGGAGTTGCCCTACGAGCAGTACTTC. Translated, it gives CASSFGGGRELPYEQYF.

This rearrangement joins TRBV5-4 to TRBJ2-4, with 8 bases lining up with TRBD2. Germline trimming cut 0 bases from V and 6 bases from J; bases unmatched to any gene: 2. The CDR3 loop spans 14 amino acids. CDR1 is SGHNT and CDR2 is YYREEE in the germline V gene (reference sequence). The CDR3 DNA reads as TGTGCCAGCAGCTTGGGGACTAGCAGAAACATTCAGTACTTC. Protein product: CASSLGTSRNIQYF.

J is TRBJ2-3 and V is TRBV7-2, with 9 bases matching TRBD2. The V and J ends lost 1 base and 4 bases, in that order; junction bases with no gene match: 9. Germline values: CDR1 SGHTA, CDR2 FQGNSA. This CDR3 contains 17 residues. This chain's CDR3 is CASSLGQGGTSPDTQYF. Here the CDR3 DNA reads TGTGCCAGCAGCTTAGGACAGGGTGGGACTAGCCCAGATACGCAGTATTTT. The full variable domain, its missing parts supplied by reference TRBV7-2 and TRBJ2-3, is GAGVSQSPSNKVTEKGKDVELRCDPISGHTALYWYRQSLGQGLEFLIYFQGNSAPDKSGLPSDRFSAERTGGSVSTLTIQRTQQEDSAVYLCASSLGQGGTSPDTQYFGPGTRLTVL.

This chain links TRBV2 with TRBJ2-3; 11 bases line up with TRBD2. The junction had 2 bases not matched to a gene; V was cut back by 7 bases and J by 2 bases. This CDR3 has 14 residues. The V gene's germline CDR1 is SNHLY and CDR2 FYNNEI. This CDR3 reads CASTGLAATDTQYF. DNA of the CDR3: TGTGCCAGCACGGGACTAGCGGCCACAGATACGCAGTATTTT.

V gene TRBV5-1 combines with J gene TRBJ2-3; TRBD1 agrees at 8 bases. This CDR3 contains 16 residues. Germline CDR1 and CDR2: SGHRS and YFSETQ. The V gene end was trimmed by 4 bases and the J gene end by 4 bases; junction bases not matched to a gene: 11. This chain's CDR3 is CASSGTGTGRPDTQYF. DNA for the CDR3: TGCGCCAGCAGCGGAACCGGGACAGGACGTCCAGATACGCAGTATTTT. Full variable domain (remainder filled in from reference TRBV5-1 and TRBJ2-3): KAGVTQTPRYLIKTRGQQVTLSCSPISGHRSVSWYQQTPGQGLQFLFEYFSETQRNKGNFPGRFSGRQFSNSRSEMNVSTLELGDSALYLCASSGTGTGRPDTQYFGPGTRLTVL.

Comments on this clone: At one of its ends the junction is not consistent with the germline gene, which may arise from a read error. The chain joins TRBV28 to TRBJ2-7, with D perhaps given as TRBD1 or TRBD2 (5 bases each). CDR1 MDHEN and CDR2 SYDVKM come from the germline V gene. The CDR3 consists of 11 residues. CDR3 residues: CASSSLPGTQF. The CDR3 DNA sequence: TGTGCCAGCAGTTCCCTGCCCGGGACCCAATTC.

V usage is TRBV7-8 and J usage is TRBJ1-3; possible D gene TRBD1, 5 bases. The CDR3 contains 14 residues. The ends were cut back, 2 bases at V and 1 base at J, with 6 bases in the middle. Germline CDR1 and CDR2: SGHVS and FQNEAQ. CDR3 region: CASSLRGSGNTIYF. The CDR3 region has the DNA TGTGCCAGCAGCTTAAGGGGTTCTGGAAACACCATATATTTT. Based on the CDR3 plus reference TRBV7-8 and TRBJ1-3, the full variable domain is GAGVSQSPRYKVAKRGQDVALRCDPISGHVSLFWYQQALGQGPEFLTYFQNEAQLDKSGLPSDRFFAERPEGSVSTLKIQRTQQEDSAVYLCASSLRGSGNTIYFGEGSWLTVV.

CDR3 amino acids: CARRTEGNIQYF. The CDR3 bases are TGTGCCAGAAGGACCGAGGGAAACATTCAGTACTTC. V gene TRBV2 combines with J gene TRBJ2-4, with TRBD2 as a possible D gene (5 bases). Germline CDR1 is SNHLY and CDR2 is FYNNEI. CDR3 length equals 12 residues. V was clipped by 9 bases and J by 6 bases, with 12 bases between them. The full variable domain, in which reference TRBV2 and TRBJ2-4 provide the parts outside the CDR3, is EPEVTQTPSHQVTQMGQEVILRCVPISNHLYFYWYRQILGQKVEFLVSFYNNEISEKSEIFDDQFSVERPDGSNFTLKIRSTKLEDSAMYFCARRTEGNIQYFGAGTRLSVL.

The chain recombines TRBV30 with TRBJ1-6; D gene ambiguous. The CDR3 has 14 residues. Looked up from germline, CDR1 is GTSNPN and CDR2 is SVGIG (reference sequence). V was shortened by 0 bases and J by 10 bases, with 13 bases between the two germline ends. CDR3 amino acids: CAWSVGVLGSPLHF. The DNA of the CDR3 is TGTGCCTGGAGTGTGGGTGTCTTAGGATCACCCCTCCACTTT.

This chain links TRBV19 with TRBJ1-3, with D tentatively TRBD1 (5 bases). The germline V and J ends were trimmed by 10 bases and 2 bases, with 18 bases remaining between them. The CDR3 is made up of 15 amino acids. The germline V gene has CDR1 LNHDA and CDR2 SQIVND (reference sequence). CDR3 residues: CATTRGIGTGNTIYF. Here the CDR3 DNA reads TGTGCCACAACGCGGGGGATCGGCACTGGAAACACCATATATTTT.